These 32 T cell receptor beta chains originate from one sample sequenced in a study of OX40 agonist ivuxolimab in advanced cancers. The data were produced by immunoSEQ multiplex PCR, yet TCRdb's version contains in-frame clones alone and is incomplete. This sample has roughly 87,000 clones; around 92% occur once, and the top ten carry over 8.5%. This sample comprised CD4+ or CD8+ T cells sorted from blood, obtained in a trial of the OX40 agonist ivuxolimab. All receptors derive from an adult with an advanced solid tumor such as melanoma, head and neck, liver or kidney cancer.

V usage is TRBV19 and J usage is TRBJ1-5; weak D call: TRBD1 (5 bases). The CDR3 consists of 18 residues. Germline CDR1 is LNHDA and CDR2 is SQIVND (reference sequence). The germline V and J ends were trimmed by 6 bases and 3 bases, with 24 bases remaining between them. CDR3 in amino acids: CASSLDLLGTIPNQPQHF. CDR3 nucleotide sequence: TGTGCCAGTAGCCTCGATCTTTTGGGGACGATTCCCAATCAGCCCCAGCATTTT.

The CDR3 sequence: CASSQGTRLYYNEQFF. The CDR3 nucleotides are TGTGCCAGCAGCCAAGGGACACGGCTATACTACAATGAGCAGTTCTTC. V and J are TRBV14 and TRBJ2-1; weak D call: TRBD1 (5 bases). The CDR3 loop spans 16 amino acids. Looked up from germline, CDR1 is SGHDN and CDR2 is FVKESK. The V end was cut by 1 base, the J end by 3 bases, with 13 bases between.

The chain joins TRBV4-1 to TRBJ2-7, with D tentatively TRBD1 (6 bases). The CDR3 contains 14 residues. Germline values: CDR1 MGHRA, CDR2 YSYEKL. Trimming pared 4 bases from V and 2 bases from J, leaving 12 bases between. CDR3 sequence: CASSPKRQAYEQYF. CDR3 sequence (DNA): TGCGCCAGCAGCCCAAAGAGACAGGCCTACGAGCAGTACTTC.

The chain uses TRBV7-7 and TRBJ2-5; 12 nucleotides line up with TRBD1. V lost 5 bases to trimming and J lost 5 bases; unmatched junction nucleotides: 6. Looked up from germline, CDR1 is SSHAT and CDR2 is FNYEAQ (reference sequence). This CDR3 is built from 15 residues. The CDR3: CASSLGTGGWETQYF. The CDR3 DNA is TGTGCCAGCAGCCTCGGGACAGGGGGCTGGGAGACCCAGTACTTC.

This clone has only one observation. This CDR3 is CASSEEATGNTIYF. The CDR3 DNA follows: TGCGCCAGCAGTGAAGAGGCTACAGGAAACACCATATATTTT. The chain couples TRBV10-2 to TRBJ1-3; D is ambiguous. Trimming pared 3 bases from V and 4 bases from J, leaving 10 bases between. The CDR3 has 14 amino acids. From germline, CDR1 is WSHSY and CDR2 SAAADI.

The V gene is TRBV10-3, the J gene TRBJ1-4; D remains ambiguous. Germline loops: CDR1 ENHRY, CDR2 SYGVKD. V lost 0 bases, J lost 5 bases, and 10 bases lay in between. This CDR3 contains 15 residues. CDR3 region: CAISESAGPNEKLFF. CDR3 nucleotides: TGTGCCATCAGTGAGTCGGCGGGCCCGAATGAAAAACTGTTTTTT.

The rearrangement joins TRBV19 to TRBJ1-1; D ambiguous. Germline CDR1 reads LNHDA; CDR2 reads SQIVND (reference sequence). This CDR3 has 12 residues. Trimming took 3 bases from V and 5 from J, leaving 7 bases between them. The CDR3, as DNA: TGTGCCAGTAGTATTAGTCGAACTGAAGCTTTCTTT. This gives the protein CASSISRTEAFF.

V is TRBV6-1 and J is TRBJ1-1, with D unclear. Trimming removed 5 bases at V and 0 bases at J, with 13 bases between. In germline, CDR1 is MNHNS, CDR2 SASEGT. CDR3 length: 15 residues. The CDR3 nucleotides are TGTGCCAGCAGTCTCCGGACCGCTGTGAACACTGAAGCTTTCTTT. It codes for CASSLRTAVNTEAFF.

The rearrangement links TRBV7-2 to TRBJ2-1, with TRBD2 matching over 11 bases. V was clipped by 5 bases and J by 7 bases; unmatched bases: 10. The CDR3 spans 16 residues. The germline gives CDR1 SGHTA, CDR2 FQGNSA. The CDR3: CASSPRLAGLWNEQFF. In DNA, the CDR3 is TGTGCCAGCAGCCCCCGACTAGCGGGGTTGTGGAATGAGCAGTTCTTC.

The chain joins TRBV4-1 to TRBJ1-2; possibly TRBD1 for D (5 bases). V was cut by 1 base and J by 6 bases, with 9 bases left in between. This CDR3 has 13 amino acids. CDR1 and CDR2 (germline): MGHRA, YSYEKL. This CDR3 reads CASSQVAGHGYTF. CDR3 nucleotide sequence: TGCGCCAGCAGCCAAGTTGCGGGGCATGGCTACACCTTC.

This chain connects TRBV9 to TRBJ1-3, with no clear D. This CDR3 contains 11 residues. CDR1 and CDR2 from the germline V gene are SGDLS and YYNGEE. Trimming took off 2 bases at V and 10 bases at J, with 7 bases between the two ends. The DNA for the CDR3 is TGTGCCAGCAGCGTCCCGGGGACCATATATTTT. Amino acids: CASSVPGTIYF.

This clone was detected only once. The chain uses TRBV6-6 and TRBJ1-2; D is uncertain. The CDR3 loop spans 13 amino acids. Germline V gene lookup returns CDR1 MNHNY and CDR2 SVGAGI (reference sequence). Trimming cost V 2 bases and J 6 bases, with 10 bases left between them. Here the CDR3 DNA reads TGTGCCAGCAGTTACCCAGAAGTACATGGCTACACCTTC. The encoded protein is CASSYPEVHGYTF.

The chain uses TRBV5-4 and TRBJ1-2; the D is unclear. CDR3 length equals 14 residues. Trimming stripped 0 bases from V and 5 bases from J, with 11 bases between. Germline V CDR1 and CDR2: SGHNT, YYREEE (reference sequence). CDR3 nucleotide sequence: TGTGCCAGCAGCTTGGATAGGGAGGGTTATGGCTACACCTTC. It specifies CASSLDREGYGYTF.

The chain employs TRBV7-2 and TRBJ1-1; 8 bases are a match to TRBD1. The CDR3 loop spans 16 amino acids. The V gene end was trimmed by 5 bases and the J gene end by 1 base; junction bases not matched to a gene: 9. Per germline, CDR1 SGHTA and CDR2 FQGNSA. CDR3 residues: CASSRRSTGANTEAFF. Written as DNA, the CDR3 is TGTGCCAGCAGCCGCCGATCGACAGGGGCGAACACTGAAGCTTTCTTT.

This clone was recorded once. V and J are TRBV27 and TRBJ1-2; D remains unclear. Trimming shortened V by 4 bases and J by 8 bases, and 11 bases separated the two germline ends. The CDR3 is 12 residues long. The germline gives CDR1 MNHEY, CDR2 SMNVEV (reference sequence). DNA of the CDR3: TGTGCCAGCAGTTCTTGGGATGGCGGCTACACCTTC. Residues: CASSSWDGGYTF.

CDR3 protein: CASSSRDRNEKLFF. The CDR3 DNA reads as TGTGCCAGCAGCTCCCGGGACAGGAATGAAAAACTGTTTTTT. This chain links TRBV13 with TRBJ1-4; the match to TRBD1 covers 8 bases. CDR1 and CDR2 from the germline V gene are PRHDT and FYEKMQ (reference sequence). The V and J ends lost 4 bases and 5 bases, in that order; junction bases with no gene match: 3. The length of the CDR3 is 14 residues.

The CDR3 DNA reads as TGTGCCAGCAGTTTTAGGGGAGGTACCTATGGCTACACCTTC. Translating it yields CASSFRGGTYGYTF. This chain links TRBV27 with TRBJ1-2; a weak D match, TRBD1 (5 bases). CDR3 length equals 14 residues. The germline V and J ends were trimmed by 3 bases and 4 bases, with 12 bases remaining between them. CDR1 and CDR2 from the germline V gene are MNHEY and SMNVEV (reference sequence).

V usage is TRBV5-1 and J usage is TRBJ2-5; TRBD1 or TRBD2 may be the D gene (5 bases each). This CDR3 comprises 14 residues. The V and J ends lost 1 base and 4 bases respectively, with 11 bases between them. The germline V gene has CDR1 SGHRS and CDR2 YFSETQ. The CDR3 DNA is TGCGCCAGCAGCTTGATGGCAGGGACAGAGACCCAGTACTTC. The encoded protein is CASSLMAGTETQYF.

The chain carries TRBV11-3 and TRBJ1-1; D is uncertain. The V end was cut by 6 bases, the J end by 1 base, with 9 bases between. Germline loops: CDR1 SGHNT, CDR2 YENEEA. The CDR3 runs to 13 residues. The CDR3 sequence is CASSPGGNTEAFF. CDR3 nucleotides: TGTGCCAGCAGTCCGGGCGGGAACACTGAAGCTTTCTTT.

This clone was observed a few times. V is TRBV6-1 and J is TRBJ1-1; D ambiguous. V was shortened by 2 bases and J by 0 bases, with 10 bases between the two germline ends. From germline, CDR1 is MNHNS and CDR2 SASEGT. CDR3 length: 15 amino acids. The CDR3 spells CASSEWAGLNTEAFF. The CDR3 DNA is TGTGCCAGCAGTGAATGGGCAGGCCTGAACACTGAAGCTTTCTTT.

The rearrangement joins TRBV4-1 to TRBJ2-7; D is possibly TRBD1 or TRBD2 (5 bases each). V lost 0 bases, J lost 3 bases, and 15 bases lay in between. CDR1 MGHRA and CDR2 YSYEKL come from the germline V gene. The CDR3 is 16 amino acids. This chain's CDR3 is CASSQEPSRDGYEQYF. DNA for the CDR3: TGCGCCAGCAGCCAAGAGCCGTCCCGGGACGGCTACGAGCAGTACTTC.

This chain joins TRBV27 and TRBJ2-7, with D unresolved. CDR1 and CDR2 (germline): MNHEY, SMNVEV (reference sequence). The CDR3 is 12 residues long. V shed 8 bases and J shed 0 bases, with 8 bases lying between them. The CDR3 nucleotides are TGTGCCAGCGGACCGAGCTCCTACGAGCAGTACTTC. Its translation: CASGPSSYEQYF.

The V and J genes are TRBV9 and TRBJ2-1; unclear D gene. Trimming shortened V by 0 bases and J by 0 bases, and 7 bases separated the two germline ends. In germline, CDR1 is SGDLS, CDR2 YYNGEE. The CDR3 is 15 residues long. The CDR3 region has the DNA TGTGCCAGCAGCGTAGGCCAGCTCTCCTACAATGAGCAGTTCTTC. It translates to CASSVGQLSYNEQFF. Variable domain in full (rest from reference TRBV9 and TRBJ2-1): DSGVTQTPKHLITATGQRVTLRCSPRSGDLSVYWYQQSLDQGLQFLIQYYNGEERAKGNILERFSAQQFPDLHSELNLSSLELGDSALYFCASSVGQLSYNEQFFGPGTRLTVL.

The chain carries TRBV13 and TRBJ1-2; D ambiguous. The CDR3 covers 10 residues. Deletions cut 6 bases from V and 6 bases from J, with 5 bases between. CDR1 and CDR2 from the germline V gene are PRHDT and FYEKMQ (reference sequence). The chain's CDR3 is CASRLDGYTF. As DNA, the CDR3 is TGTGCCAGCAGACTTGATGGCTACACCTTC.

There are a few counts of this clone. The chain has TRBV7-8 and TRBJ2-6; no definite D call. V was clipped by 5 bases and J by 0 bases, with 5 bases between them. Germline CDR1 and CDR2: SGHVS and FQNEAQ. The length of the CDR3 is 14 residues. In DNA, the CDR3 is TGTGCCAGCAGCCAGAACTCTGGGGCCAACGTCCTGACTTTC. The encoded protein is CASSQNSGANVLTF.

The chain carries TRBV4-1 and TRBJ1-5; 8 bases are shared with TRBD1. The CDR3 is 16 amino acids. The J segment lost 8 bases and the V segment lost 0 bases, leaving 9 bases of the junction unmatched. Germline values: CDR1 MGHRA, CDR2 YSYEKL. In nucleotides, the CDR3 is TGCGCCAGCAGCCAAGACGGGAGACAGGGGTTTGAGCCCCAGCATTTT. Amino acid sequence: CASSQDGRQGFEPQHF.

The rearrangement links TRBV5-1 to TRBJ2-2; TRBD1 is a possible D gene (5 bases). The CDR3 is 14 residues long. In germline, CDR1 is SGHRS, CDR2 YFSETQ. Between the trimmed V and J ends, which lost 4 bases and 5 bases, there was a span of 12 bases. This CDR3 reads CASSIGEATGELFF. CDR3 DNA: TGCGCCAGCAGCATAGGGGAAGCAACCGGGGAGCTGTTTTTT.

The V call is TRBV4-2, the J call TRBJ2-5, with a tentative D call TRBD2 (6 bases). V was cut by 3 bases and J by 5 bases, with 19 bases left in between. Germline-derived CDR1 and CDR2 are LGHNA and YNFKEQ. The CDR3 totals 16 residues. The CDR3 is CASSQPLSRAGETQYF. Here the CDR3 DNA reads TGTGCCAGCAGCCAGCCCCTAAGCAGGGCGGGGGAGACCCAGTACTTC.

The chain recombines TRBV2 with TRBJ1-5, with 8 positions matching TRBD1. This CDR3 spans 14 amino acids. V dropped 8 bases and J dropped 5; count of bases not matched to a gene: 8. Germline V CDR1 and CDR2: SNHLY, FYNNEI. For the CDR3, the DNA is TGTGCCAGCGGAGGGACAGGCCTAGATCAGCCCCAGCATTTT. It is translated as CASGGTGLDQPQHF.

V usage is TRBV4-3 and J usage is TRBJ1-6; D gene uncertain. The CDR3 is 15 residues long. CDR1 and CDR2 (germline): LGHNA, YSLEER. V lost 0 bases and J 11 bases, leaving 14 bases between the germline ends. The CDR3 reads CASSQDRRTGAPLHF. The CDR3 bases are TGCGCCAGCAGCCAAGATAGGAGGACTGGCGCACCCCTCCACTTT.

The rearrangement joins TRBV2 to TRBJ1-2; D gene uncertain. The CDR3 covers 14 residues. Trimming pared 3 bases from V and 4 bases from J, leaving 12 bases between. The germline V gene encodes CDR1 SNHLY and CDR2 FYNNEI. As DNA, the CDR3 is TGTGCCAGCAGTGATTGGCGGGCTTCCTATGGCTACACCTTC. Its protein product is CASSDWRASYGYTF.

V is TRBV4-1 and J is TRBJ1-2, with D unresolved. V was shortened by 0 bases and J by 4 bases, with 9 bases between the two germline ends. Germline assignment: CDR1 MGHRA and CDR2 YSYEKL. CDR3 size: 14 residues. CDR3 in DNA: TGCGCCAGCAGCCAAGATCGGTCTGGCTATGGCTACACCTTC. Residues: CASSQDRSGYGYTF.